The rows below give T cell receptor beta chains drawn from one sample of a study of cytomegalovirus exposure and HLA in healthy donors. Method: immunoSEQ multiplex PCR; TCRdb's copy keeps in-frame clones and lacks some. The listing contains about 170,000 clones. The sequencing input was PBMCs. These TCRs come from an older woman in good health and CMV-seronegative. The CDR3 runs from the conserved cysteine through the conserved F or W. The order of the fields is CDR3 length, D gene, J gene, V gene, CDR3 DNA, CDR3 protein. A D gene is named only where the DNA matches it firmly.

>10|.|TRBJ2-1|TRBV29-1
TGCAGCGCCCTATACAATGAGCGGTTCTTC
CSALYNERFF
>13|.|TRBJ1-2|TRBV7-3
TGTGCCAGCAGCAAGGACAGAAACTATGGCTACACCTTC
CASSKDRNYGYTF
>14|TRBD1|TRBJ1-1|TRBV7-9
TGTGCCAGCAGCCCGGGACAGGGTAACACTGAAGCTTTCTTT
CASSPGQGNTEAFF
>13|TRBD2|TRBJ2-1|TRBV9
TGTGCCAGCAGCACCCCTAGCGGGGGTGAGCAGTTCTTC
CASSTPSGGEQFF
>13|.|TRBJ1-4|TRBV14
TGTGCCAGCAGCCCAAGGGGGAATGAAAAACTGTTTTTT
CASSPRGNEKLFF
>14|TRBD1|TRBJ2-2|TRBV4-1
TGCGCCAGCAGCTGGACAGGGAACACCGGGGAGCTGTTTTTT
CASSWTGNTGELFF
>19|.|TRBJ2-7|TRBV19
TGTGCCAGTAGTCTACGGAGGGACCCGGAGGACGAGCGACCGGGCGAGCAGTACTTC
CASSLRRDPEDERPGEQYF
>13|TRBD1|TRBJ1-2|TRBV5-1
TGCGCCAGCAGCTTGGAGACAGGGCATGGCTACACCTTC
CASSLETGHGYTF
>14|TRBD1|TRBJ1-6|TRBV5-1
TGCGCCGGCAGGCCCGGGACAGGGGATTCACCCCTCCACTTT
CAGRPGTGDSPLHF
>13|TRBD1|TRBJ1-5|TRBV6-1
TGTGCCAGCACTCGACAGGGTAATCAGCCCCAGCATTTT
CASTRQGNQPQHF
>14|TRBD1|TRBJ1-2|TRBV9
TGTGCCAGCAGCGCCGGACAGGGGAACTATGGCTACACCTTC
CASSAGQGNYGYTF
>10|.|TRBJ1-1|TRBV6-1
TGTGCCAGCAGAGCGACTGAAGCTTTCTTT
CASRATEAFF
>15|TRBD1|TRBJ2-7|TRBV18
TGTGCCAGCTCTCCCGGGACAGGGGAAGTAGACGAGCAGTACTTC
CASSPGTGEVDEQYF
>12|.|TRBJ1-2|TRBV6-4
TGTGCCAGCAGCGGCGGAGTCTATGGCTACACCTTC
CASSGGVYGYTF
>17|.|TRBJ2-3|TRBV21-1
TGTGCCAGCAGCAAGAACAGACAGGGGGCCGTCACAGATACGCAGTATTTT
CASSKNRQGAVTDTQYF
>12|TRBD2|TRBJ2-5|TRBV29-1
TGCAGCGTACGGGAGGGCCAAGAGACCCAGTACTTC
CSVREGQETQYF
>14|TRBD1|TRBJ2-5|TRBV7-7
TGTGCCAGCAGCTCCCCGGGACAGGGCCCCACCCAGTACTTC
CASSSPGQGPTQYF
>14|.|TRBJ2-5|TRBV29-1
TGCAGCGTTCTACCCGGCCGGACTCAAGAGACCCAGTACTTC
CSVLPGRTQETQYF
>14|.|TRBJ2-5|TRBV10-3
TGTGCCATCAGTGAGTCGGGACTGGAAGAGACCCAGTACTTC
CAISESGLEETQYF
>15|TRBD1|TRBJ2-2|TRBV11-3
TGTGCCAGCAGCCTACGGACAGGGAACACCGGGGAGCTGTTTTTT
CASSLRTGNTGELFF
>14|.|TRBJ2-5|TRBV7-2
TGTGCCAGCAGCTTAGGCCTACACCAAGAGACCCAGTACTTC
CASSLGLHQETQYF
>13|.|TRBJ1-5|TRBV6-1
TGTGCCAGCAGTGAAGGTGTTTTTCGGCCCCAGCATTTT
CASSEGVFRPQHF
>15|TRBD1|TRBJ1-3|TRBV6-1
TGTGCCAGCAGCGATCGGGACAGGGCGATAAACACCATATATTTT
CASSDRDRAINTIYF
>13|TRBD1|TRBJ1-5|TRBV11-2
TGTGCCAGCAGCTCGACAGGGTTCCAGCCCCAGCATTTT
CASSSTGFQPQHF
>15|TRBD1|TRBJ1-2|TRBV4-1
TGCGCCAGCAGCCAAGGTGACAGGGGGCGTTATGGCTACACCTTC
CASSQGDRGRYGYTF
>12|.|TRBJ1-1|TRBV5-4
TGTGCCAGCAGCTCCCAGAACACTGAAGCTTTCTTT
CASSSQNTEAFF
>14|TRBD1|TRBJ2-2|TRBV7-9
TGTGCCAGCAACCCGACAGGGGTCCCCGGGGAGCTGTTTTTT
CASNPTGVPGELFF
>14|.|TRBJ1-1|TRBV18
TGTGCCAGCTCACCGAAGGGGGAGAACACTGAAGCTTTCTTT
CASSPKGENTEAFF
>14|.|TRBJ2-7|TRBV7-9
TGTGCCAGCAGCCTGGACATCCAATCCTACGAGCAGTACTTC
CASSLDIQSYEQYF
>15|.|TRBJ1-5|TRBV19
TGTGCCAGTAGTCCAGGACAGTATAGCAATCAGCCCCAGCATTTT
CASSPGQYSNQPQHF
>12|TRBD1|TRBJ1-2|TRBV28
TGTGCCAGCAGCCGACAGGGCTATGGCTACACCTTC
CASSRQGYGYTF
>17|TRBD2|TRBJ2-2|TRBV7-2
TGTGCCAGCAGCACAATTGGCGGGGGGGCCTTGAGCGGGGAGCTGTTTTTT
CASSTIGGGALSGELFF
>17|TRBD1|TRBJ1-1|TRBV7-6
TGTGCCAGCAGCTTAGTTCCCACTTCCAGACAGGGCCCTGAAGCTTTCTTT
CASSLVPTSRQGPEAFF
>14|TRBD1|TRBJ1-2|TRBV5-4
TGTGCCAGCAGCGTAGACAGGGCCCTCTATGGCTACACCTTC
CASSVDRALYGYTF
>12|.|TRBJ2-5|TRBV28
TGTGCCAGCAGTTTATTGGGGGGGACCCAGTACTTC
CASSLLGGTQYF
>16|TRBD1|TRBJ1-1|TRBV7-3
TGTGCCAGCAGCTTACTAAACCTACAGGGGAAGACTGAAGCTTTCTTT
CASSLLNLQGKTEAFF
>15|TRBD1|TRBJ1-6|TRBV2
TGTGCCAGCAGCGGTGACAGGGCCAATAATTCACCCCTCCACTTT
CASSGDRANNSPLHF
>14|.|TRBJ2-7|TRBV7-9
TGTGCCAGCAGCTCTAGCCTAGTGGCCTACGAGCAGTACTTC
CASSSSLVAYEQYF
>14|TRBD2|TRBJ2-3|TRBV5-6
TGTGCCAGCAGCTTGAGACGCGGCCGGGAGGCGCAGTATTTT
CASSLRRGREAQYF
>15|.|TRBJ2-5|TRBV7-3
TGTGCCAGCAGCTTAATGGGAGGGGGTGGAGAGACCCAGTACTTC
CASSLMGGGGETQYF
>18|.|TRBJ2-6|TRBV25-1
TGTGCCAGCAGTGCAGGAATCGGGACACCGAGACGGGCCAACGTCCTGACTTTC
CASSAGIGTPRRANVLTF
>17|.|TRBJ2-7|TRBV12-2
TGTGCAAGTCGCCTCGGGTTGTTGCGGGAGTTTTGCAACGAGCAGTACTTC
CASRLGLLREFCNEQYF
>14|.|TRBJ1-2|TRBV6-1
TGTGCCAGCAGGGGGGCCCCGAGAGATTATGGCTACACCTTC
CASRGAPRDYGYTF
>14|TRBD1|TRBJ2-7|TRBV6-1
TGTGCCAGCAGTTCGGACAGGACGTTCTACGAGCAGTACTTC
CASSSDRTFYEQYF